This T cell receptor beta chain came from a study of immune evolution from preneoplasia to lung adenocarcinoma. Trimming removed 0 bases from V and 7 bases from J, with 17 bases in between. The germline V gene encodes CDR1 SGHRS and CDR2 YFSETQ. CDR3 length equals 16 residues. Sequencing used immunoSEQ multiplex PCR; TCRdb keeps in-frame clones, though not all of them. The data show 6,500 to 8,500 clones, around 76% seen once. Sequenced: FFPE minimally invasive lung adenocarcinoma tissue. The J gene is TRBJ1-5, the V gene TRBV5-1; TRBD1 might be the D (5 bases). This clonotype originated in a person aged 70 to 79 with lung adenocarcinoma. The CDR3, as DNA: TGCGCCAGCAGCTTGGAGGGCCCAGGGCCTGGGCAGCCCCAGCATTTT. It specifies CASSLEGPGPGQPQHF.